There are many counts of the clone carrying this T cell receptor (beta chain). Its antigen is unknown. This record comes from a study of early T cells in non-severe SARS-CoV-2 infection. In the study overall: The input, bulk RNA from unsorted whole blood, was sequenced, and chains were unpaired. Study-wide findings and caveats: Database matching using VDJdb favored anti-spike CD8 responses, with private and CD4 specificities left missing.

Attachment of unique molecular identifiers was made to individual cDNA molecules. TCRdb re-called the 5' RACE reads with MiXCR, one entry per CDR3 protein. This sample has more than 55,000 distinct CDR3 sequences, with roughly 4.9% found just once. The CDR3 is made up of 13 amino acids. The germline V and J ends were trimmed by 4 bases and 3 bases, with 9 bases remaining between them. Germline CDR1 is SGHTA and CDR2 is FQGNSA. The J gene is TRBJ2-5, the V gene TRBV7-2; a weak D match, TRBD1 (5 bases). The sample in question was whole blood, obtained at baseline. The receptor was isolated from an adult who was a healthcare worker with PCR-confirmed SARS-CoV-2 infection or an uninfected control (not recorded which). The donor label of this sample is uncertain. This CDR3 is CASSSRQKETQYF. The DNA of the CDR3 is TGTGCCAGCAGCTCCCGACAGAAAGAGACCCAGTACTTC.